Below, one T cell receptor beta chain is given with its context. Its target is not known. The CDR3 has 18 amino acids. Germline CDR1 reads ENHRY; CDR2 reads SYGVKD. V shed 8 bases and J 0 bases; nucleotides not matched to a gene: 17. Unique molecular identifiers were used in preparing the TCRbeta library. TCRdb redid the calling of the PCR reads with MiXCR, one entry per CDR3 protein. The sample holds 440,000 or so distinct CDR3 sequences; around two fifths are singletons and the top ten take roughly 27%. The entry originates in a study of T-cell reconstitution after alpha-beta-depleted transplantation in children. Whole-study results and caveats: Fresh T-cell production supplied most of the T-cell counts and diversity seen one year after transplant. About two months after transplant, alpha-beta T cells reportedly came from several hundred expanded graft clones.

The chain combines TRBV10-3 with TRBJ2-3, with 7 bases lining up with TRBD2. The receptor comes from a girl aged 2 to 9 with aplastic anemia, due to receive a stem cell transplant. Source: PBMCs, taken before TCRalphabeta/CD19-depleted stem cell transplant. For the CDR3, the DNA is TGTGCCATCTCCCCTACGTTTAGCGGGCGCACTAGCACAGATACGCAGTATTTT. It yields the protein CAISPTFSGRTSTDTQYF.